This record looks at one T cell receptor beta chain sequence and its context. The sample originates from a study of technical replicates of blood from a handful of donors. Assay: immunoSEQ multiplex PCR; the TCRdb copy retains only in-frame clones and omits some. The top ten hold under 0.3% of the sample, which has about 75,000 clones, about 97% seen once. This CDR3 is 15 amino acids long. Trimming at V came to 3 bases and at J to 2 bases, leaving 7 bases not matched to a gene. Germline assignment: CDR1 GTSNPN and CDR2 SVGIG (reference sequence). The sample taken for sequencing was T cells isolated from PBMCs. The chain has TRBV30 and TRBJ2-7, with 10 nucleotides matching TRBD1. The clonotype comes from a human donor in good health. The CDR3 coding sequence is TGTGCCTGGAGGCAACCCGGGACAGGGGCCTACGAGCAGTACTTC. Its translation is CAWRQPGTGAYEQYF.